These 31 T cell receptor beta chains came from one sample sequenced in a study of T cells in Graves' hyperthyroidism and ophthalmopathy. TCR beta CDR3 regions were amplified from RNA transcripts. In the first-round RT-PCR of the TCR CDR3, the HTBI primer set was used. TCRdb used MiXCR to reprocess the multiplex PCR reads, holding one entry per CDR3 protein. The table shows hundreds of thousands of distinct CDR3 sequences, with just over 45% occurring only once. Material: peripheral blood or thyroid tissue (not recorded which). The source of these receptors is a woman aged 18-30 years with Graves' hyperthyroidism.

The chain recombines TRBV10-3 with TRBJ1-1, with 7 bases identical to TRBD1. V gave up 6 bases and J gave up 4 bases; unmatched junction bases: 11. The length of the CDR3 is 15 residues. Germline CDR1 reads ENHRY; CDR2 reads SYGVKD. CDR3 protein: CAISTDREYSTEAFF. DNA for the CDR3: TGTGCCATCAGCACAGACAGGGAATATAGCACTGAAGCTTTCTTT.

This clonotype turned up a few times. V gene TRBV25-1 combines with J gene TRBJ1-2, with D maybe TRBD1 (5 bases). Trimming removed 5 bases at V and 6 bases at J, with 19 bases between. CDR3 size: 15 residues. Germline lookup yields CDR1 MGHDK and CDR2 SYGVNS. CDR3 amino acids: CASSLTPPKGNGYTF. The CDR3 DNA reads as TGTGCCAGCAGTTTAACTCCCCCAAAGGGGAATGGCTACACCTTC.

This sequence joins TRBV7-3 and TRBJ1-5, with D maybe TRBD1 (6 bases). This CDR3 comprises 15 residues. V was pared by 5 bases and J by 6 bases, with 17 bases between. The germline V gene encodes CDR1 SGHTA and CDR2 FQGTGA. In nucleotides, the CDR3 is TGTGCCAGCAGCCGCTTTGTACAGGGACGTCAGCCCCAGCATTTT. It specifies CASSRFVQGRQPQHF.

This chain connects TRBV11-2 to TRBJ2-5; tentative D call: TRBD1 (6 bases). From germline, CDR1 is SGHAT and CDR2 FQNNGV. The CDR3 is 14 amino acids. V gave up 11 bases and J gave up 2 bases, with 18 bases separating them. The CDR3 coding sequence is TGTGCCTGGAGTGGAGGCAGGGGACAAGAGACCCAGTACTTC. It is translated as CAWSGGRGQETQYF.

As concerns this clonotype: Sequence at one end of the junction differs from germline and may be a read error. CDR3: CASGLSQGPYEQYF. CDR3 bases: TGTGCCAGCGGCTTAAGCCAGGGGCCCTACGAGCAGTACTTC. This chain joins TRBV11-2 and TRBJ2-7; tentative D call: TRBD1 (6 bases). CDR3 length: 14 residues. Germline V lookup: CDR1 SGHAT, CDR2 FQNNGV.

A remark on this clonotype: This may stem from a read error, because a much larger clone lies one nucleotide away. This rearrangement joins TRBV29-1 to TRBJ2-7; D perhaps matches TRBD2 (6 bases). V was trimmed by 4 bases and J by 5 bases, leaving 6 bases between them. In germline, CDR1 is SQVTM, CDR2 ANQGSEA. The CDR3 spans 10 residues. CDR3 DNA sequence: TGCAGCGTTGGGGGGGACGAGCAGTACTTC. Protein: CSVGGDEQYF.

This clonotype was detected ten times or more. The V gene is TRBV7-2, the J gene TRBJ2-7; 7 bases align to TRBD2. Looked up from germline, CDR1 is SGHTA and CDR2 is FQGNSA. The J segment lost 0 bases and the V segment lost 11 bases, leaving 7 bases of the junction unmatched. This CDR3 has 13 amino acids. The CDR3 protein is CALGGRSSYEQYF. CDR3 in DNA: TGTGCCCTGGGAGGGAGGAGCTCCTACGAGCAGTACTTC.

This CDR3 reads CASQRQGGNQPQHF. Written as DNA, the CDR3 is TGTGCCTCCCAAAGACAGGGTGGGAATCAGCCCCAGCATTTT. V is TRBV10-3 and J is TRBJ1-5, with 7 positions matching TRBD1. This CDR3 is built from 14 residues. V lost 11 bases to trimming and J lost 4 bases; unmatched junction nucleotides: 11. Germline CDR1 and CDR2: ENHRY and SYGVKD.

The table lists this clonotype with a few counts. The V and J genes are TRBV2 and TRBJ2-7, with 7 bases lining up with TRBD1. Trimming cost V 7 bases and J 6 bases; bases outside gene matches: 3. Germline CDR1 reads SNHLY; CDR2 reads FYNNEI. This CDR3 region has 11 residues. The CDR3 bases are TGTGCCAGCAAAGGGGGCCTCGAGCAGTACTTC. Residues: CASKGGLEQYF.

As to this clonotype: The junction shows a germline mismatch at one end, possibly a read error. This chain joins TRBV7-7 and TRBJ1-5; D is perhaps TRBD1 (5 bases). CDR3 length: 15 amino acids. Germline lookup yields CDR1 SSHAT and CDR2 FNYEAQ (reference sequence). The CDR3, as DNA: TGTGCTAGCAGCTCGACAGTTCCTAGCAATCAGCCCCAGCATTTT. Translated: CASSSTVPSNQPQHF. Full variable domain (outside the CDR3, taken from reference TRBV7-7 and TRBJ1-5): GAGVSQSPRYKVTKRGQDVTLRCDPISSHATLYWYQQALGQGPEFLTYFNYEAQPDKSGLPSDRFSAERPEGSISTLTIQRTEQRDSAMYRCASSSTVPSNQPQHFGDGTRLSIL.

There are a few counts of this clonotype. V gene TRBV7-9 combines with J gene TRBJ2-2; D is ambiguous. Looked up from germline, CDR1 is SEHNR and CDR2 is FQNEAQ (reference sequence). The ends were cut back, 3 bases at V and 7 bases at J, with 18 bases in the middle. The CDR3 has 16 residues. As DNA, the CDR3 is TGTGCCAGCAGCTTTAGGACCATCGCTCGAGGCGGGGAGCTGTTTTTT. As protein: CASSFRTIARGGELFF.

This chain links TRBV19 with TRBJ1-6; no reliable D call. Trimming removed 7 bases at V and 5 bases at J, with 15 bases between. The CDR3 is 15 amino acids. Germline CDR1 reads LNHDA; CDR2 reads SQIVND (reference sequence). CDR3 protein: CASKELRRNNSPLHF. The CDR3 bases are TGTGCCAGTAAGGAGCTCAGAAGGAATAATTCACCCCTCCACTTT.

In its sample, this clonotype was seen many times. V gene TRBV7-9 combines with J gene TRBJ2-5, with 12 positions matching TRBD2. The length of the CDR3 is 14 residues. V was pared by 6 bases and J by 5 bases, with 4 bases of the junction left unmatched. From germline, CDR1 is SEHNR and CDR2 FQNEAQ (reference sequence). The CDR3 DNA follows: TGTGCCAGCAGTCTAGCGGGAGGGGGGGAGACCCAGTACTTC. It encodes CASSLAGGGETQYF.

The chain has TRBV6-1 and TRBJ2-2; 8 bases match TRBD1. This CDR3 is built from 16 residues. Trimming took 4 bases from V and 3 from J; bases not matched to a gene: 7. The germline V gene encodes CDR1 MNHNS and CDR2 SASEGT. The CDR3 is CASSGRQGTDTGELFF. DNA for the CDR3: TGTGCCAGCAGTGGAAGACAGGGGACTGACACCGGGGAGCTGTTTTTT.

A note on this clonotype: A much larger clone differs by one base, so this may be a read error. CDR3 in amino acids: CASSLGQGGQYF. In nucleotides, the CDR3 is TGTGCCAGCAGCTTAGGACAGGGGGGGCAGTACTTC. The chain joins TRBV7-6 to TRBJ2-7; 9 bases agree with TRBD1. V lost 1 base and J lost 9; bases outside the gene matches: 1. Germline V gene data show CDR1 as SGHVS and CDR2 as FNYEAQ. This CDR3 is 12 amino acids long.

The rearrangement links TRBV29-1 to TRBJ2-7; D possibly corresponds to TRBD1 (6 bases). From germline, CDR1 is SQVTM and CDR2 ANQGSEA. The V and J ends lost 3 bases and 1 base respectively, with 13 bases between them. The CDR3 consists of 14 residues. CDR3 protein: CSVEAGANSYEQYF. The CDR3 DNA reads TGCAGCGTTGAGGCAGGGGCCAATTCCTACGAGCAGTACTTC.

A note on this clonotype: At one of its ends the junction is not consistent with the germline gene, which may arise from a read error. The rearrangement links TRBV2 to TRBJ2-3, with no clear D. Germline CDR1 is SNHLY and CDR2 is FYNNEI. This CDR3 comprises 13 residues. CDR3: CASREGRTDTQYF. The CDR3 DNA reads TGTGCCAGCAGGGAAGGACGCACAGATACGCAGTATTTT.

Here the CDR3 reads CSARQENGQPQHF. In nucleotides, the CDR3 is TGCAGCGCTAGACAGGAAAACGGGCAGCCCCAGCATTTT. The genes are TRBV29-1 and TRBJ1-5, with D possibly being TRBD1 (6 bases). V was shortened by 7 bases and J by 7 bases, with 17 bases between the two germline ends. The CDR3 sequence is 13 residues long. Germline-derived CDR1 and CDR2 are SQVTM and ANQGSEA.

The V gene is TRBV6-1, the J gene TRBJ2-6; D perhaps matches TRBD1 (5 bases). The germline V gene has CDR1 MNHNS and CDR2 SASEGT. Deletions cut 6 bases from V and 2 bases from J, with 14 bases between. CDR3 length: 16 amino acids. The CDR3 DNA is TGTGCCAGCAGAAGCGACAGAGCAGCTGGGGCCAACGTCCTGACTTTC. Protein product: CASRSDRAAGANVLTF.

This chain joins TRBV20-1 and TRBJ2-7; D gene ambiguous. V lost 7 bases and J lost 1, with 17 bases in between. The germline V gene encodes CDR1 DFQATT and CDR2 SNEGSKA (reference sequence). CDR3 length equals 14 residues. CDR3 sequence (DNA): TGCAGTGACCCCGTCCGGAGCTTGTCCTACGAGCAGTACTTC. Encoded protein: CSDPVRSLSYEQYF.

The V and J genes are TRBV15 and TRBJ1-2; D remains unclear. CDR3 length: 14 amino acids. Germline assignment: CDR1 LNHNV and CDR2 YYDKDF (reference sequence). Trimming shortened V by 0 bases and J by 4 bases, and 9 bases separated the two germline ends. The CDR3 spells CATSRDRRPYGYTF. In nucleotides, the CDR3 is TGTGCCACCAGCAGAGACAGGCGCCCCTATGGCTACACCTTC. The full variable domain, with the rest looked up from reference TRBV15 and TRBJ1-2, is DAMVIQNPRYQVTQFGKPVTLSCSQTLNHNVMYWYQQKSSQAPKLLFHYYDKDFNNEADTPDNFQSRRPNTSFCFLDIRSPGLGDTAMYLCATSRDRRPYGYTFGSGTRLTVV.

This clonotype was observed at least ten times. The rearrangement links TRBV7-2 to TRBJ1-5; D is unresolved. Germline assignment: CDR1 SGHTA and CDR2 FQGNSA. Trimming shortened V by 2 bases and J by 3 bases, and 8 bases separated the two germline ends. The CDR3 totals 14 residues. This CDR3 reads CASSLTGNNQPQHF. CDR3 coding DNA: TGTGCCAGCAGCTTAACCGGGAACAATCAGCCCCAGCATTTT.

This rearrangement joins TRBV15 to TRBJ1-1, with 10 bases identical to TRBD1. The length of the CDR3 is 14 residues. The V gene end was trimmed by 5 bases and the J gene end by 6 bases; junction bases not matched to a gene: 6. CDR1 is LNHNV, CDR2 YYDKDF, per germline (reference sequence). CDR3 sequence (DNA): TGTGCCACCAGCCGGGACAGGGGCATCGCTGAAGCTTTCTTT. This sequence encodes CATSRDRGIAEAFF.

There are a few counts of this clonotype. The gene calls are TRBV4-2 and TRBJ1-1, with D tentatively TRBD1 (5 bases). The CDR3 covers 16 residues. The germline V gene encodes CDR1 LGHNA and CDR2 YNFKEQ. The V end was cut by 5 bases, the J end by 5 bases, with 21 bases between. CDR3 nucleotides: TGTGCCAGCAGCTTGGCCAAAGGCGGGGAGGGGACTGAAGCTTTCTTT. It translates to CASSLAKGGEGTEAFF.

In its sample, this clonotype was seen once. This rearrangement joins TRBV12-3 or TRBV12-4 to TRBJ2-7; D uncertain. Trimming left V 4 bases short and J 1 base short, with 14 bases between. This CDR3 spans 15 amino acids. In DNA form, the CDR3 reads TGTGCCAGCAGTTCCACTCTTGGCGGATCCTACGAGCAGTACTTC. This translates into CASSSTLGGSYEQYF.

This clonotype was observed many times. The chain carries TRBV9 and TRBJ1-1; D unclear. The CDR3 length is 15 residues. Germline CDR1 SGDLS, CDR2 YYNGEE. V was pared by 0 bases and J by 0 bases, with 9 bases between. The CDR3 spells CASSVDGGMNTEAFF. The CDR3 DNA reads TGTGCCAGCAGCGTAGATGGAGGGATGAACACTGAAGCTTTCTTT.

The J gene is TRBJ1-4, the V gene TRBV12-3 or TRBV12-4, with D unresolved. Trimming cost V 8 bases and J 6 bases, with 13 bases left between them. CDR3 length: 13 residues. The CDR3 region is CASVGTDDEKLFF. The DNA for the CDR3 is TGTGCCAGCGTGGGAACGGATGATGAAAAACTGTTTTTT.

This clonotype came up a few times. This CDR3 is CASSQDAAPDYGYTF. In nucleotides, the CDR3 is TGTGCCAGCAGCCAAGATGCAGCCCCAGACTATGGCTACACCTTC. V and J are TRBV24-1 and TRBJ1-2; D is unclear. V lost 11 bases and J lost 3, with 21 bases in between. CDR1 and CDR2 (germline): KGHDR, SFDVKD. This CDR3 has 15 amino acids.

This clonotype was counted many times. The gene calls are TRBV7-2 and TRBJ1-2; D gene ambiguous. The CDR3 extends over 14 amino acids. The V gene's germline CDR1 is SGHTA and CDR2 FQGNSA. V shed 2 bases and J shed 4 bases, with 11 bases lying between them. CDR3 nucleotides: TGTGCCAGCAGCTTAAACTCAGCGGGCTATGGCTACACCTTC. It specifies CASSLNSAGYGYTF. Supplemented by reference TRBV7-2 and TRBJ1-2, the full variable domain reads GAGVSQSPSNKVTEKGKDVELRCDPISGHTALYWYRQSLGQGLEFLIYFQGNSAPDKSGLPSDRFSAERTGGSVSTLTIQRTQQEDSAVYLCASSLNSAGYGYTFGSGTRLTVV.

CDR3 nucleotide sequence: TGCGCCAGCAGCCATCCGACAGGGTCGGACTATGGCTACACCTTC. Amino acids: CASSHPTGSDYGYTF. The rearrangement links TRBV4-1 to TRBJ1-2, with 7 bases aligning to TRBD1. The CDR3 runs to 15 residues. From germline, CDR1 is MGHRA and CDR2 YSYEKL. V shed 3 bases and J 3 bases; nucleotides not matched to a gene: 7.

Here the CDR3 DNA reads TGCAGTGCTAGAGGGTTCCGTGGCTACACCTTC. Its translation: CSARGFRGYTF. The chain combines TRBV29-1 with TRBJ1-2; D is ambiguous. The CDR3 covers 11 residues. Germline assignment: CDR1 SQVTM and CDR2 ANQGSEA.